Following are 25 T cell receptor beta chains from one sample sequenced in a study of radiation and T cells in renal cell carcinoma. Sample time point: blood 2 weeks post-SBRT. Treatment reported: 15 Gy SBRT to primary tumor, nephrectomy 4 weeks later. Clones were read by immunoSEQ multiplex PCR, and TCRdb kept only the in-frame ones, dropping some. The sample yields 120,000 or so clones, approximately 90% seen once. Material: blood, obtained from a patient whose treatment included radiotherapy and nephrectomy. Every receptor here comes from a woman in her 70s with renal cell carcinoma.

This rearrangement joins TRBV30 to TRBJ1-1, with no clear D. Germline values: CDR1 GTSNPN, CDR2 SVGIG (reference sequence). V lost 0 bases to trimming and J lost 5 bases, with 10 bases between them. The CDR3 covers 13 residues. CDR3 residues: CAWSVEGRTEAFF. The CDR3 DNA is TGTGCCTGGAGTGTTGAAGGGAGGACTGAAGCTTTCTTT.

The chain uses TRBV5-4 and TRBJ1-3; D is unresolved. Trimming stripped 3 bases from V and 5 bases from J, with 9 bases between. This CDR3 has 13 amino acids. CDR1 SGHNT and CDR2 YYREEE come from the germline V gene (reference sequence). CDR3 loop: CASSSTSRNTIYF. The CDR3 nucleotides read TGTGCCAGCAGCTCCACAAGCAGAAACACCATATATTTT.

The chain combines TRBV7-2 with TRBJ1-1; D gene unclear. This CDR3 is 17 amino acids long. Looked up from germline, CDR1 is SGHTA and CDR2 is FQGNSA. V gave up 4 bases and J gave up 1 base, with 19 bases separating them. This CDR3 is CASSSLGRVPRNTEAFF. The CDR3 nucleotides read TGTGCCAGCAGCTCCCTCGGGAGGGTCCCACGGAACACTGAAGCTTTCTTT.

This clone was seen just once. The chain is built from TRBV30 and TRBJ1-2; 7 bases fit TRBD1. The germline V gene encodes CDR1 GTSNPN and CDR2 SVGIG (reference sequence). Trimming took 2 bases from V and 4 from J; bases not matched to a gene: 4. CDR3 length: 13 amino acids. The CDR3 nucleotides are TGTGCCTGGAGTCGGGGGACAGCCTATGGCTACACCTTC. Protein product: CAWSRGTAYGYTF.

The rearrangement uses TRBV7-9 and TRBJ2-3; D call uncertain. This CDR3 is built from 15 residues. V was pared by 0 bases and J by 0 bases, with 7 bases between. Germline V gene data show CDR1 as SEHNR and CDR2 as FQNEAQ (reference sequence). The chain's CDR3 is CASSLAGVSTDTQYF. In DNA, the CDR3 is TGTGCCAGCAGCTTAGCGGGCGTGAGCACAGATACGCAGTATTTT.

The CDR3 nucleotides are TGTGCCAGCAGCTTGGGAATAGGGGTTGGCTACGAGCAGTACTTC. Its translation: CASSLGIGVGYEQYF. This chain uses TRBV5-6 with TRBJ2-7, with a possible D match to TRBD1 (5 bases). The V end was cut by 0 bases, the J end by 3 bases, with 13 bases between. Germline V gene data show CDR1 as SGHDT and CDR2 as YYEEEE. The CDR3 spans 15 residues.

The chain employs TRBV19 and TRBJ1-2; unclear D gene. Per germline, CDR1 LNHDA and CDR2 SQIVND (reference sequence). The CDR3 is made up of 12 amino acids. The V and J ends lost 4 bases and 8 bases respectively, with 11 bases between them. CDR3 sequence: CASSNPVGGYTF. Here the CDR3 DNA reads TGTGCCAGTAGTAATCCGGTCGGGGGCTACACCTTC. Supplemented by reference TRBV19 and TRBJ1-2, the full variable domain reads DGGITQSPKYLFRKEGQNVTLSCEQNLNHDAMYWYRQDPGQGLRLIYYSQIVNDFQKGDIAEGYSVSREKKESFPLTVTSAQKNPTAFYLCASSNPVGGYTFGSGTRLTVV.

V gene TRBV6-5 combines with J gene TRBJ2-4; 11 bases align to TRBD1. Per germline, CDR1 MNHEY and CDR2 SVGAGI. The CDR3 is 15 amino acids. V trimming: 6 bases; J trimming: 6 bases; junction bases outside the gene matches: 7. CDR3 bases: TGTGCCAGCAGCCCCCTCGGGACAGGGGGAAACATTCAGTACTTC. Its translation is CASSPLGTGGNIQYF.

The rearrangement joins TRBV6-6 to TRBJ2-7; 7 bases match TRBD2. CDR3 length equals 14 residues. Germline CDR1 and CDR2: MNHNY and SVGAGI (reference sequence). Unmatched junction bases numbered 8, after V lost 6 bases and J lost 3 bases. Here the CDR3 reads CASRSPGGGYEQYF. In DNA, the CDR3 is TGTGCCAGCAGGTCCCCCGGCGGGGGCTACGAGCAGTACTTC.

This clone was counted once. The rearrangement joins TRBV7-6 to TRBJ1-3, with no clear D. Germline assignment: CDR1 SGHVS and CDR2 FNYEAQ. V was shortened by 2 bases and J by 0 bases, with 8 bases between the two germline ends. The CDR3 is made up of 15 amino acids. CDR3 region: CASSLFRGSGNTIYF. The DNA of the CDR3 is TGTGCCAGCAGCTTATTCCGGGGCTCTGGAAACACCATATATTTT. The full variable domain, with the rest looked up from reference TRBV7-6 and TRBJ1-3, is GAGVSQSPRYKVTKRGQDVALRCDPISGHVSLYWYRQALGQGPEFLTYFNYEAQQDKSGLPNDRFSAERPEGSISTLTIQRTEQRDSAMYRCASSLFRGSGNTIYFGEGSWLTVV.

The chain couples TRBV5-4 to TRBJ2-3; TRBD2 aligns across 16 bases. Germline loops: CDR1 SGHNT, CDR2 YYREEE (reference sequence). After removal of 4 bases from V and 8 bases from J, the junction contained 4 bases not matched to a gene. The CDR3 runs 15 residues. CDR3 region: CASSKGLAGGGTQYF. CDR3 sequence (DNA): TGTGCCAGCAGCAAGGGACTAGCGGGGGGGGGTACGCAGTATTTT.

The rearrangement uses TRBV10-1 and TRBJ1-5; D gene ambiguous. Trimming took off 0 bases at V and 4 bases at J, with 13 bases between the two ends. Per the germline V gene, CDR1 is WNHNN and CDR2 is SYGVQD (reference sequence). The CDR3 loop spans 16 amino acids. The CDR3 loop is CASSESRAGGNQPQHF. The CDR3 DNA sequence: TGCGCCAGCAGTGAGTCGAGGGCAGGAGGTAATCAGCCCCAGCATTTT.

This chain connects TRBV4-3 to TRBJ1-4, with a possible D match to TRBD1 (5 bases). The CDR3 has 14 amino acids. The ends were cut back, 2 bases at V and 12 bases at J, with 16 bases in the middle. Looked up from germline, CDR1 is LGHNA and CDR2 is YSLEER. CDR3 nucleotides: TGCGCCAGCAGCCAATCCAGACAGAGTGTAGAACTGTTTTTT. Translation: CASSQSRQSVELFF.

The V call is TRBV19, the J call TRBJ2-5; 9 bases match TRBD2. This CDR3 has 15 amino acids. From germline, CDR1 is LNHDA and CDR2 SQIVND (reference sequence). V was clipped by 9 bases and J by 1 base; unmatched bases: 9. The CDR3 sequence is CASRPFSGGQETQYF. CDR3 nucleotides: TGTGCCAGCAGGCCCTTTAGCGGGGGCCAAGAGACCCAGTACTTC.

V and J are TRBV28 and TRBJ1-2; weak D call: TRBD1 (5 bases). CDR1 is MDHEN and CDR2 is SYDVKM in the germline V gene. The CDR3 totals 13 residues. V was cut by 10 bases and J by 8 bases, with 20 bases left in between. The CDR3 sequence is CAILGPEGLGYTF. CDR3 coding DNA: TGTGCCATCCTGGGACCGGAGGGGCTAGGCTACACCTTC.

The chain is built from TRBV7-2 and TRBJ2-1, with 12 bases matching TRBD2. Germline CDR1 is SGHTA and CDR2 is FQGNSA. V was pared by 5 bases and J by 9 bases, with 11 bases of the junction left unmatched. The CDR3 runs to 16 residues. CDR3 DNA sequence: TGTGCCAGCAGCCCCACCCTAGCGGGGGGGCGAATTGAGCAGTTCTTC. Protein sequence: CASSPTLAGGRIEQFF.

V gene TRBV19 combines with J gene TRBJ1-2; D possibly corresponds to TRBD1 (6 bases). The CDR3 has 15 residues. The V gene's germline CDR1 is LNHDA and CDR2 SQIVND (reference sequence). The ends were cut back, 7 bases at V and 4 bases at J, with 19 bases in the middle. In nucleotides, the CDR3 is TGTGCCAGTACTACCGGAGGGGGGGCCTCCTATGGCTACACCTTC. It codes for CASTTGGGASYGYTF.

This clone was observed a few times. This chain uses TRBV7-3 with TRBJ2-7; 11 nucleotides line up with TRBD2. Germline trimming cut 5 bases from V and 2 bases from J; bases unmatched to any gene: 8. CDR3 length: 16 amino acids. The germline V gene encodes CDR1 SGHTA and CDR2 FQGTGA. The CDR3 DNA follows: TGTGCCAGCAGCCTCTGGACTAGCGGGCCAGCCTACGAGCAGTACTTC. As protein: CASSLWTSGPAYEQYF.

The chain carries TRBV5-1 and TRBJ2-5; D not resolved. Looked up from germline, CDR1 is SGHRS and CDR2 is YFSETQ. V shed 3 bases and J shed 5 bases, with 23 bases lying between them. The CDR3 length is 17 residues. This CDR3 reads CASSWSPPSFLVETQYF. The CDR3 DNA follows: TGCGCCAGCAGCTGGTCCCCCCCGTCTTTCCTCGTGGAGACCCAGTACTTC.

The chain joins TRBV4-1 to TRBJ2-7; 9 bases match TRBD1. From germline, CDR1 is MGHRA and CDR2 YSYEKL. V shed 4 bases and J 1 base; nucleotides not matched to a gene: 8. The CDR3 contains 16 residues. The CDR3 spells CASSLTGDRVSYEQYF. Here the CDR3 DNA reads TGCGCCAGCAGCCTGACCGGGGACAGGGTTTCCTACGAGCAGTACTTC.

V gene TRBV18 combines with J gene TRBJ1-2, with no clear D. V was clipped by 3 bases and J by 4 bases, with 9 bases between them. There are 13 residues in the CDR3. In germline, CDR1 is KGHSH, CDR2 LQKENI. The CDR3 here is CASSPPMPYGYTF. The CDR3 coding sequence is TGTGCCAGCTCACCCCCCATGCCCTATGGCTACACCTTC.

V and J are TRBV7-8 and TRBJ2-3, with D tentatively TRBD1 or TRBD2 (5 bases each). The CDR3 is 15 amino acids. V was cut by 7 bases and J by 1 base, with 15 bases left in between. CDR1 SGHVS and CDR2 FQNEAQ come from the germline V gene. The CDR3 sequence: CASTKASRGTDTQYF. DNA for the CDR3: TGTGCCAGCACCAAGGCTAGCAGGGGCACAGATACGCAGTATTTT.

This sequence joins TRBV7-2 and TRBJ1-6, with a weak D call TRBD1 (6 bases). V shed 3 bases and J shed 4 bases, with 10 bases lying between them. The CDR3 totals 15 residues. The germline V gene has CDR1 SGHTA and CDR2 FQGNSA. The CDR3 here is CASSLMTGYNSPLHF. CDR3 DNA: TGTGCCAGCAGCTTGATGACAGGTTATAATTCACCCCTCCACTTT.

In this sample, this clone turned up many times. The V and J genes are TRBV5-1 and TRBJ2-1; D is uncertain. V lost 1 base and J lost 8, with 16 bases in between. Germline V gives CDR1 SGHRS, CDR2 YFSETQ. This CDR3 spans 15 amino acids. The CDR3 DNA reads TGCGCCAGCAGCTTGTTTGGCCCCCCTACTTATGAGCAGTTCTTC. It is translated as CASSLFGPPTYEQFF. The full variable domain, rest sourced from reference TRBV5-1 and TRBJ2-1, is KAGVTQTPRYLIKTRGQQVTLSCSPISGHRSVSWYQQTPGQGLQFLFEYFSETQRNKGNFPGRFSGRQFSNSRSEMNVSTLELGDSALYLCASSLFGPPTYEQFFGPGTRLTVL.

V gene TRBV5-6 combines with J gene TRBJ2-7; unclear D gene. V dropped 0 bases and J dropped 4 bases, with 8 bases sitting between them. The germline CDR1 and CDR2 sequences are SGHDT and YYEEEE. The CDR3 totals 13 residues. The CDR3 region has the DNA TGTGCCAGCAGCTTGGTTCTTCAATACGAGCAGTACTTC. It translates to CASSLVLQYEQYF.